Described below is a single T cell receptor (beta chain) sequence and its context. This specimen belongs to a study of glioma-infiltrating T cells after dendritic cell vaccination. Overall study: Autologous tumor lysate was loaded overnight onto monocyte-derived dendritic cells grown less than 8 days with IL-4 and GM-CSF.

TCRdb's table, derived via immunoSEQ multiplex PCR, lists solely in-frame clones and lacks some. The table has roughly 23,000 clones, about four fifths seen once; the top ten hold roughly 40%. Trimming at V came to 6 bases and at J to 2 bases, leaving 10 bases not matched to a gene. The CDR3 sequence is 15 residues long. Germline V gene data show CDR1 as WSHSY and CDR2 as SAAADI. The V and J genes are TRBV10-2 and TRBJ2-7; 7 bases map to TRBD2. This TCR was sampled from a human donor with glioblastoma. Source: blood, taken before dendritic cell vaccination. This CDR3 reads CASRVSAGTPYEQYF. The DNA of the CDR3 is TGCGCCAGCAGGGTTTCAGCGGGGACCCCCTACGAGCAGTACTTC.